The T cell receptor (beta chain) described here comes from a study of T cell responses to AZD1222 COVID-19 vaccine (dated by TCRdb to the early 2020s). In terms of the full investigation: TCR sequencing covered some 250 trial participants: about 210 given two doses of AZD1222 and approximately 25 given two doses of MenACWY control vaccine. Trial participants were enrolled by age into subgroups of 18-55, 56-69 and 70-plus years, and around 140, 26 and 57 TCR-sequenced participants, respectively, were included in these subgroups.

The CDR3 regions of human TCRbeta chains were analyzed by immunosequencing. The study's processing was this. Repertoire TCRs were matched against a reference library of SARS-CoV-2-specific TCRs generated with the MIRA antigen-specificity platform. Breadth was defined as the fraction of unique TCRs that were SARS-CoV-2-associated, and depth was defined as the fraction of total T cells that were SARS-CoV-2-associated. Using the MIRA data, each spike-specific TCR was assigned both to the spike region to which the TCR was reactive and to a CD4 or CD8 class. Log10-transformed breadth and depth values were compared by one-way ANOVA with Sidak's multiple comparisons tests. TCRdb retrieved this table from immuneACCESS and kept in-frame rearrangements only. Not all clones are present; in checked studies, unresolved V genes account for under half, and no reason is known for the remainder. That table gives V, J and clone size, and the DNA gave D and trimming. Recorded for this sample are 140,000 to 150,000 clones; around 90% of them occurred a single time. Roughly 4% of the sample rests with the top ten.

This clone was picked up one time. Its antigen is not yet known. No much larger clonotype is one base removed from it; base qualities were not supplied. This sample's time point label indicates: about 28 days (+/-7) after the second vaccine dose. AZD1222 recipients given second doses at about 4 weeks or at about 12 weeks were pooled, since spike-specific TCR depth and breadth were not found to differ between the two schedules. Vaccinee samples were obtained from the UK trials COV001 and COV002, which included a single-blind randomized controlled phase 2/3 trial of AZD1222 (ChAdOx1 nCoV-19) in healthy adults. For TCRbeta chain sequencing, PBMC samples from trial participants were taken at day 0 and at day 28 after the second dose. Findings and caveats that apply to the study as a whole: Participants were mostly white British and included more females than males, and it was suggested by the authors that clonal diversity may have been underestimated. No day 14 peak-response samples were available, so repertoires were characterized only after the peak T cell response. In the small 56-69-year group, the increase in depth fell short of significance, most likely because of low power. Only five to seven AZD1222 recipients were SARS-CoV-2 seropositive at baseline, limiting conclusions about previously exposed vaccinees. CD4 TCRs associated with the vaccine covered the entire spike protein, and the dominant responses were in regions 160-218 and 743-854. After two AZD1222 doses, both the breadth and the depth of spike-specific TCRs were significantly higher than at day 0 and than in MenACWY recipients. Nearly half of unique spike-specific TCRs reportedly recognized epitopes outside regions mutated in the B.1.351 and B.1.1.7 variants.

The receptor comes from an adult who received the AZD1222 COVID-19 vaccine. This specimen was peripheral blood, taken 28 days after the second AZD1222 dose.

The nucleotides are TGTGCCAGCAGCATCTCGGACAGCCCCTATGGCTACACCTTC. Its amino acids are CASSISDSPYGYTF. The sequence joins TRBV9 to TRBJ1-2; the D gene is perhaps TRBD1, from 6 matching bases. Based on the germline V gene, the CDR1 and CDR2 sequences are SGDLS and YYNGEE. The CDR3, cysteine through phenylalanine, is 14 amino acids long. Of all the DNA, just the CDR3 is kept, 42 bases in frame from base 1. V gives up 4 bases and J gives up 4 bases, and the segment between their germline ends measures 14 bases.